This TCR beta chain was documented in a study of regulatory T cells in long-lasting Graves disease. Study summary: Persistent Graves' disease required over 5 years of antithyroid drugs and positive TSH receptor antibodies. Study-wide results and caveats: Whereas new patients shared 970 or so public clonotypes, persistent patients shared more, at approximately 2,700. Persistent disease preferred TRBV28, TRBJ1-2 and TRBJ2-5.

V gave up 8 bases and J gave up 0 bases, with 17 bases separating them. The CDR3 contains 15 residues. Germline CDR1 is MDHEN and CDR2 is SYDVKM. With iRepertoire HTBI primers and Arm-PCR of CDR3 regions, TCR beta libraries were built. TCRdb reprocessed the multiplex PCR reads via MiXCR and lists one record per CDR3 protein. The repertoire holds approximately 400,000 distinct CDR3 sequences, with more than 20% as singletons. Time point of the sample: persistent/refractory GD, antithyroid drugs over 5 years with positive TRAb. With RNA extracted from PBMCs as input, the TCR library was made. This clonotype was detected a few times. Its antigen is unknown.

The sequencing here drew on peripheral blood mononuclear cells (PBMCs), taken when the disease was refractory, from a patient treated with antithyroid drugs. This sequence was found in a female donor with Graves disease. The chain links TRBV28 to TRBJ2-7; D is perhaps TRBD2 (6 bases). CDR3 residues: CASDNRAGSSYEQYF. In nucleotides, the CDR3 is TGTGCCAGCGACAATCGGGCGGGGAGCTCCTACGAGCAGTACTTC. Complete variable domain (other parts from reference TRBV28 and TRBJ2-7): DVKVTQSSRYLVKRTGEKVFLECVQDMDHENMFWYRQDPGLGLRLIYFSYDVKMKEKGDIPEGYSVSREKKERFSLILESASTNQTSMYLCASDNRAGSSYEQYFGPGTRLTVT.